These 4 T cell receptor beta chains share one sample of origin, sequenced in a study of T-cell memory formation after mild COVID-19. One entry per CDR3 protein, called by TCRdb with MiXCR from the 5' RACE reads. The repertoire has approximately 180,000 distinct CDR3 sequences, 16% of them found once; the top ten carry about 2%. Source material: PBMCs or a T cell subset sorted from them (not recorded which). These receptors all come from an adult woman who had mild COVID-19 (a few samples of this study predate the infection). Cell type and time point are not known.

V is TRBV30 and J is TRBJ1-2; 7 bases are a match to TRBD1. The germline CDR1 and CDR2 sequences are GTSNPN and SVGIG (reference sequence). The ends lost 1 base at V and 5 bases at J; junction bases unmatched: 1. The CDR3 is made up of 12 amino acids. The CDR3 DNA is TGTGCCTGGAGTGCCAGGGGGTATGGCTACACCTTC. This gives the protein CAWSARGYGYTF.

CDR3 residues: CATSTYRGNTEAFF. CDR3 sequence (DNA): TGTGCCACCAGCACGTACAGGGGGAACACTGAAGCTTTCTTT. This chain uses TRBV15 with TRBJ1-1, with 7 bases fitting TRBD1. Germline CDR1 and CDR2: LNHNV and YYDKDF (reference sequence). V gave up 4 bases and J gave up 1 base; unmatched junction bases: 3. The CDR3 has 14 amino acids.

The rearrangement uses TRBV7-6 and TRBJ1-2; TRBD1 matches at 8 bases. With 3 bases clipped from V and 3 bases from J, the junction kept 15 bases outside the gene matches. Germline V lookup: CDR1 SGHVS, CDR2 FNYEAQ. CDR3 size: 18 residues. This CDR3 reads CASSFNSGTGDWDYGYTF. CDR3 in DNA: TGTGCCAGCAGCTTCAATTCCGGGACAGGAGATTGGGACTATGGCTACACCTTC.

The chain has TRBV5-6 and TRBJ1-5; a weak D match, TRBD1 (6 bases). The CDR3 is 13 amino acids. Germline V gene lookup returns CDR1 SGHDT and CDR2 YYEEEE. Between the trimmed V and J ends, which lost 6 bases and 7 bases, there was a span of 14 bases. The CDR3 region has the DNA TGTGCCAGCAACCTTGGACAGAACCAGCCCCAGCATTTT. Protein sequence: CASNLGQNQPQHF.